These 27 T cell receptor beta chains were all obtained from the same sample, sequenced in a study of tissue T cells after allogeneic stem cell transplantation. Steroid-refractory graft-versus-host disease after allogeneic hematopoietic cell transplant qualified adults for prospective research-autopsy enrollment. Assay: immunoSEQ multiplex PCR; the TCRdb copy retains only in-frame clones and omits some. The data show some 4,000 clones, roughly 73% seen once. Specimen: esophageal tissue, collected at autopsy. These receptors were obtained from a male patient of 60 years or more with steroid-refractory graft-versus-host disease after an allogeneic stem cell transplant. Some of the T cells might come from the graft donor.

The chain carries TRBV5-1 and TRBJ2-1; D possibly corresponds to TRBD1 (5 bases). CDR1 SGHRS and CDR2 YFSETQ come from the germline V gene. Between the trimmed V and J ends, which lost 2 bases and 1 base, there was a span of 7 bases. This CDR3 is 14 amino acids long. CDR3 sequence reads: CASSLDSSYNEQFF. The DNA for the CDR3 is TGCGCCAGCAGCTTAGACAGTTCCTACAATGAGCAGTTCTTC.

Points on this clone: The sample has other DNA sequences that encode this CDR3 too. The rearrangement joins TRBV7-2 to TRBJ1-2, with D possibly matching TRBD1 (5 bases). Trimming shortened V by 5 bases and J by 8 bases, and 18 bases separated the two germline ends. CDR1 and CDR2 (germline): SGHTA, FQGNSA. The CDR3 spans 14 residues. CDR3 sequence: CASSPLTGGSGYTF. The CDR3 DNA reads as TGTGCCAGCAGCCCCTTAACTGGGGGATCGGGCTACACCTTC.

V gene TRBV30 combines with J gene TRBJ2-3; D gene ambiguous. Deletions cut 3 bases from V and 6 bases from J, with 10 bases between. The CDR3 loop spans 12 amino acids. From germline, CDR1 is GTSNPN and CDR2 SVGIG (reference sequence). The CDR3 reads CAWREFRDTQYF. As DNA, the CDR3 is TGTGCCTGGAGGGAATTCAGGGATACGCAGTATTTT.

This chain links TRBV7-8 with TRBJ2-5; D possibly corresponds to TRBD2 (6 bases). CDR1 and CDR2 (germline): SGHVS, FQNEAQ. Deletions cut 10 bases from V and 1 base from J, with 16 bases between. This CDR3 contains 14 residues. The CDR3 DNA follows: TGTGCCACGTCGGGAGCGGGTCTCCAAGAGACCCAGTACTTC. Amino acids: CATSGAGLQETQYF.

Only one count was recorded for this clone. The V call is TRBV7-8, the J call TRBJ1-5; no clear D. Germline CDR1 and CDR2: SGHVS and FQNEAQ. V lost 5 bases and J 3 bases, leaving 11 bases between the germline ends. The CDR3 has 14 residues. The CDR3 protein is CASSQTGDNQPQHF. CDR3 DNA: TGTGCCAGCAGCCAGACGGGAGACAATCAGCCCCAGCATTTT.

This chain joins TRBV10-3 and TRBJ2-6; D is uncertain. Between the trimmed V and J ends, which lost 2 bases and 3 bases, there was a span of 5 bases. The CDR3 sequence is 14 residues long. CDR1 ENHRY and CDR2 SYGVKD come from the germline V gene. The CDR3, as DNA: TGTGCCATCAGTGAGGGTGGTGGGGCCAACGTCCTGACTTTC. As protein: CAISEGGGANVLTF.

The gene calls are TRBV5-5 and TRBJ2-5; 7 nucleotides line up with TRBD2. The CDR3 is made up of 17 amino acids. Per germline, CDR1 SGHKS and CDR2 YYEKEE (reference sequence). V gave up 4 bases and J gave up 2 bases; unmatched junction bases: 14. CDR3 sequence (DNA): TGTGCCAGCAGCGGCCCAGGGAGGGAAAAGTTACAAGAGACCCAGTACTTC. As protein: CASSGPGREKLQETQYF.

The chain is built from TRBV25-1 and TRBJ1-1; 11 bases fit TRBD1. CDR3 length: 16 amino acids. Germline lookup yields CDR1 MGHDK and CDR2 SYGVNS. With 1 base clipped from V and 0 bases from J, the junction kept 1 base outside the gene matches. The CDR3 loop is CASSEWTGGMNTEAFF. CDR3 coding DNA: TGTGCCAGCAGTGAATGGACAGGGGGCATGAACACTGAAGCTTTCTTT.

This rearrangement joins TRBV7-2 to TRBJ2-7; D is unresolved. The CDR3 is 13 amino acids. Germline values: CDR1 SGHTA, CDR2 FQGNSA. The V end was cut by 0 bases, the J end by 6 bases, with 9 bases between. The DNA for the CDR3 is TGTGCCAGCAGCTTAGCTCTGGCGGTCGAGCAGTACTTC. It is translated as CASSLALAVEQYF. Based on the CDR3 plus reference TRBV7-2 and TRBJ2-7, the full variable domain is GAGVSQSPSNKVTEKGKDVELRCDPISGHTALYWYRQSLGQGLEFLIYFQGNSAPDKSGLPSDRFSAERTGGSVSTLTIQRTQQEDSAVYLCASSLALAVEQYFGPGTRLTVT.

The CDR3 loop reads CASSFKDSTNEQGEQFF. In nucleotides, the CDR3 is TGCGCCAGCAGTTTTAAGGACAGCACCAATGAGCAGGGTGAGCAGTTCTTC. This chain uses TRBV5-1 with TRBJ2-1, with a possible D match to TRBD1 (6 bases). Trimming removed 5 bases from V and 9 bases from J, with 27 bases in between. The CDR3 length is 17 residues. Per the germline V gene, CDR1 is SGHRS and CDR2 is YFSETQ.

This chain connects TRBV11-2 to TRBJ1-2; D gene ambiguous. Trimming took off 6 bases at V and 0 bases at J, with 14 bases between the two ends. The CDR3 has 15 residues. From germline, CDR1 is SGHAT and CDR2 FQNNGV. The CDR3 DNA reads TGTGCCAGCAGGATCAGTGGTCTAGCTAACTATGGCTACACCTTC. It is translated as CASRISGLANYGYTF.

The chain carries TRBV5-6 and TRBJ1-5, with D possibly being TRBD1 (6 bases). The V end lost 0 bases, the J end lost 9 bases, and 13 bases lay between the germline ends. Per germline, CDR1 SGHDT and CDR2 YYEEEE. The CDR3 is 14 amino acids. The CDR3 reads CASSLEGGGWPQHF. CDR3 coding DNA: TGTGCCAGCAGCTTGGAGGGGGGAGGATGGCCCCAGCATTTT.

The chain couples TRBV7-2 to TRBJ2-5; TRBD1 is a possible D gene (6 bases). CDR3 size: 18 residues. V was clipped by 5 bases and J by 1 base, with 23 bases between them. Germline-derived CDR1 and CDR2 are SGHTA and FQGNSA. CDR3: CASSGKVGDRGGQETQYF. DNA for the CDR3: TGTGCCAGCAGCGGGAAGGTCGGGGACCGAGGGGGCCAAGAGACCCAGTACTTC.

J is TRBJ2-7 and V is TRBV6-6; D ambiguous. Germline lookup yields CDR1 MNHNY and CDR2 SVGAGI (reference sequence). V was pared by 2 bases and J by 3 bases, with 11 bases between. The CDR3 totals 14 residues. The CDR3 nucleotides are TGTGCCAGCAGTTACGTGCCAGATTACTACGAGCAGTACTTC. Its protein product is CASSYVPDYYEQYF.

This clone was seen only once. The J gene is TRBJ2-3, the V gene TRBV19, with TRBD1 identical over 7 bases. Germline values: CDR1 LNHDA, CDR2 SQIVND (reference sequence). With V trimmed by 3 bases and J by 1 base, 4 bases remained unmatched. This CDR3 is built from 15 residues. The CDR3 coding sequence is TGTGCCAGTAGTATTAATGGACAGGGCACAGATACGCAGTATTTT. As protein: CASSINGQGTDTQYF. The full variable domain, its missing parts supplied by reference TRBV19 and TRBJ2-3, is DGGITQSPKYLFRKEGQNVTLSCEQNLNHDAMYWYRQDPGQGLRLIYYSQIVNDFQKGDIAEGYSVSREKKESFPLTVTSAQKNPTAFYLCASSINGQGTDTQYFGPGTRLTVL.

The V gene is TRBV5-1, the J gene TRBJ2-3; D is unclear. Trimming removed 0 bases at V and 9 bases at J, with 11 bases between. Germline values: CDR1 SGHRS, CDR2 YFSETQ. This CDR3 spans 13 amino acids. CDR3 coding DNA: TGCGCCAGCAGCTTGGATAGCCTAAGCACGCAGTATTTT. Translation gives CASSLDSLSTQYF.

This clone came up once. The CDR3 is CASSLGQLNEQFF. Written as DNA, the CDR3 is TGTGCCAGCAGTTTGGGACAGCTCAATGAGCAGTTCTTC. V and J are TRBV6-6 and TRBJ2-1, with TRBD1 matching 7 bases. CDR1 is MNHNY and CDR2 is SVGAGI in the germline V gene (reference sequence). The length of the CDR3 is 13 residues. The V segment lost 4 bases and the J segment 6 bases; nucleotides outside the gene matches: 3.

The V gene is TRBV5-1, the J gene TRBJ1-1; 8 bases fit TRBD1. V lost 6 bases, J lost 0 bases, and 4 bases stayed unmatched. This CDR3 contains 14 residues. CDR1 is SGHRS, CDR2 YFSETQ, per germline. CDR3 sequence (DNA): TGCGCCAGCAATATGGACAGGGTGAACACTGAAGCTTTCTTT. Translating gives CASNMDRVNTEAFF.

The chain couples TRBV11-2 to TRBJ2-7; 7 nucleotides line up with TRBD1. The CDR3 sequence is 15 residues long. Germline CDR1 and CDR2: SGHAT and FQNNGV. V lost 1 base to trimming and J lost 9 bases; unmatched junction nucleotides: 12. The CDR3 region is CASSLATGEWGWQYF. Written as DNA, the CDR3 is TGTGCCAGCAGCTTAGCAACAGGGGAGTGGGGGTGGCAGTACTTC.

J is TRBJ1-4 and V is TRBV4-1; D is unclear. This CDR3 has 15 residues. Germline V lookup: CDR1 MGHRA, CDR2 YSYEKL. The V end lost 0 bases, the J end lost 1 base, and 6 bases lay between the germline ends. This CDR3 reads CASSQEVRTNEKLFF. The CDR3 coding sequence is TGCGCCAGCAGCCAAGAGGTCAGAACTAATGAAAAACTGTTTTTT.

V gene TRBV27 combines with J gene TRBJ2-2; the D gene is possibly TRBD2 (5 bases). The CDR3 consists of 17 residues. V shed 2 bases and J shed 4 bases, with 17 bases lying between them. Germline CDR1 is MNHEY and CDR2 is SMNVEV (reference sequence). The CDR3 bases are TGTGCCAGCAGTTTACCCGGGAAGGAGACGGCCACCGGGGAGCTGTTTTTT. Its protein is CASSLPGKETATGELFF.

A note on this clone: Other nucleotide sequences in the sample specify the same CDR3. The chain joins TRBV7-6 to TRBJ2-3; 8 positions match TRBD2. Trimming cost V 5 bases and J 6 bases; bases outside gene matches: 7. Looked up from germline, CDR1 is SGHVS and CDR2 is FNYEAQ. CDR3 length equals 14 residues. The CDR3 bases are TGTGCCAGCAGCCAACGGCGGGGGGTCGATACGCAGTATTTT. It specifies CASSQRRGVDTQYF.

This chain links TRBV7-9 with TRBJ2-7, with a weak D call TRBD2 (5 bases). The CDR3 runs to 13 residues. Germline CDR1 is SEHNR and CDR2 is FQNEAQ (reference sequence). Trimming took 7 bases from V and 0 from J, leaving 10 bases between them. The CDR3, as DNA: TGTGCCAGCATGGACTTCTTCTCCTACGAGCAGTACTTC. It translates to CASMDFFSYEQYF.

The V and J genes are TRBV6-6 and TRBJ2-3, with D possibly TRBD2 on 5 matching bases. V was trimmed by 6 bases and J by 5 bases, leaving 9 bases between them. The CDR3 spans 12 residues. Germline V gene data show CDR1 as MNHNY and CDR2 as SVGAGI (reference sequence). CDR3 in DNA: TGTGCCAGCAGGCTAGCTCTAGATACGCAGTATTTT. It translates to CASRLALDTQYF.

Comment on this clone: The same CDR3 can be traced to other DNA sequences in this sample. V is TRBV25-1 and J is TRBJ1-2; possible D gene TRBD1, 6 bases. The CDR3 consists of 12 residues. V lost 2 bases to trimming and J lost 7 bases, with 8 bases between them. Germline V lookup: CDR1 MGHDK, CDR2 SYGVNS. The DNA for the CDR3 is TGTGCCAGCAGTGAAGGGGGCGGTGGCTACACCTTC. It translates to CASSEGGGGYTF.

This clone has only one observation. This rearrangement joins TRBV5-1 to TRBJ2-1, with D perhaps matching TRBD2 (6 bases). The CDR3 loop spans 16 amino acids. CDR1 is SGHRS and CDR2 is YFSETQ in the germline V gene. The V and J ends lost 0 bases and 1 base respectively, with 11 bases between them. CDR3 DNA: TGCGCCAGCAGCTTGGGGGGAGGCGGATCCTACAATGAGCAGTTCTTC. This codes for CASSLGGGGSYNEQFF.

V and J are TRBV19 and TRBJ2-7; a possible D gene is TRBD1 (5 bases). The CDR3 is 15 residues long. Trimming took off 3 bases at V and 4 bases at J, with 16 bases between the two ends. CDR1 is LNHDA and CDR2 is SQIVND in the germline V gene (reference sequence). The DNA for the CDR3 is TGTGCCAGTAGTATCACCCCAGGGTTGGTGTACGAGCAGTACTTC. Protein product: CASSITPGLVYEQYF.